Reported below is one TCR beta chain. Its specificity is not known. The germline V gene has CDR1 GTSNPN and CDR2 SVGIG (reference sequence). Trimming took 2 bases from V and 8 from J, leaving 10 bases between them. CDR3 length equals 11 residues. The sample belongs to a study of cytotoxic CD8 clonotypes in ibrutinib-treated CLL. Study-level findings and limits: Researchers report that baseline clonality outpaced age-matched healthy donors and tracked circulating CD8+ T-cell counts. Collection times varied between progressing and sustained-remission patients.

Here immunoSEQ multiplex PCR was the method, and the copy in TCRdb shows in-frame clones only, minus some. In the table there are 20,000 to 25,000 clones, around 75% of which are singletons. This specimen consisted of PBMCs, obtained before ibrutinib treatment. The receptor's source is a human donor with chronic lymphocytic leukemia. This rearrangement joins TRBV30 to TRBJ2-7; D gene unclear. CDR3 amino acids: CAWSNGLQQYF. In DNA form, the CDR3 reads TGTGCCTGGAGTAACGGGTTGCAGCAGTACTTC. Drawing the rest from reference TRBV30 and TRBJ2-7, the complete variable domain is SQTIHQWPATLVQPVGSPLSLECTVEGTSNPNLYWYRQAAGRGLQLLFYSVGIGQISSEVPQNLSASRPQDRQFILSSKKLLLSDSGFYLCAWSNGLQQYFGPGTRLTVT.